This TCR beta chain comes out of a study of chemoradiotherapy in HPV16-positive cancers. Study in general: Candidate HPV-specific T-cell clones and common TCR motifs came from functional assays in a couple of HPV16-positive patients. Overall study results and limits: Functional assays defining HPV-specific T cells used only a couple of HPV16-positive patients. In HPV16-positive patients, HPV-responsive T-cell expansion tracked better recurrence-free survival. Non-HPV-specific T cells did not expand in tumors during treatment, whereas candidate HPV-specific clones and E7-related motifs did.

On this clone itself: Its cognate antigen is unknown.

The V end lost 4 bases, the J end lost 7 bases, and 10 bases lay between the germline ends. Per the germline V gene, CDR1 is SGHTA and CDR2 is FQGNSA. CDR3 length: 12 residues. Sequencing used immunoSEQ multiplex PCR; TCRdb keeps in-frame clones, though not all of them. The sample carries more than 9,000 clones, over 60% recorded once. This clonotype was sampled from a human donor with HPV-associated anogenital cancer. This material was acquired from a patient who underwent chemoradiotherapy. The rearrangement joins TRBV7-2 to TRBJ1-2; tentative D call: TRBD1 (5 bases). The CDR3 DNA is TGTGCCAGCAGCTCCTGGGGCGGTGGCTACACCTTC. It is translated as CASSSWGGGYTF.